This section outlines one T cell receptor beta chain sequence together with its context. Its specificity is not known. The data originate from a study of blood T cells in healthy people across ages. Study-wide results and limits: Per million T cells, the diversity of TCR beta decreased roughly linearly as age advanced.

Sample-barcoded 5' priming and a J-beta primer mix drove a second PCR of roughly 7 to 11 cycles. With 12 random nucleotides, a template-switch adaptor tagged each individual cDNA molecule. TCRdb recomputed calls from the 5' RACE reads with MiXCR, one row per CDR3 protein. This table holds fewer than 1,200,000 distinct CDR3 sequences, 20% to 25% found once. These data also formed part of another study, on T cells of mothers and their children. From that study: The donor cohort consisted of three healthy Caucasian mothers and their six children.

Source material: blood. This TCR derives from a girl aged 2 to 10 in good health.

The CDR3 nucleotides are TGTGCCAGCAGTGAAGCCGGGGGGGGTTCCACGACTTGGGAGCAGTTCTTC. It specifies CASSEAGGGSTTWEQFF. V and J are TRBV2 and TRBJ2-5; 8 bases align to TRBD2. The better agreement between TRBJ2-1 and the DNA end casts doubt on the J call. The germline V gene has CDR1 SNHLY and CDR2 FYNNEI. This CDR3 has 17 residues.